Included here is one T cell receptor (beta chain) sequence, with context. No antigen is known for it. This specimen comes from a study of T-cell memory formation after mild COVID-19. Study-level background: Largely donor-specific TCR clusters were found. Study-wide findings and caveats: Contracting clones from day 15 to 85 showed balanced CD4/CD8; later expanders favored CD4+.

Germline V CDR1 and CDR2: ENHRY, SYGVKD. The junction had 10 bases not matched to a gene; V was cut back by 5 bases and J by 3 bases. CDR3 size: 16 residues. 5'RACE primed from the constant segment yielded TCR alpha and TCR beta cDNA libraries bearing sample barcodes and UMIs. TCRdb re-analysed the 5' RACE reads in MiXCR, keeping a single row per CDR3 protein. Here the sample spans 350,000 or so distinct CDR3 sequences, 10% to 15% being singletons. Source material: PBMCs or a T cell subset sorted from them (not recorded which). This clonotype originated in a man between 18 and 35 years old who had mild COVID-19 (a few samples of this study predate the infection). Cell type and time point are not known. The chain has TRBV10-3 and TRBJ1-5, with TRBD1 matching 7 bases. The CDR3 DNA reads TGTGCCATCAGTAACGACAGGGCATTTCTCAATCAGCCCCAGCATTTT. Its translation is CAISNDRAFLNQPQHF.